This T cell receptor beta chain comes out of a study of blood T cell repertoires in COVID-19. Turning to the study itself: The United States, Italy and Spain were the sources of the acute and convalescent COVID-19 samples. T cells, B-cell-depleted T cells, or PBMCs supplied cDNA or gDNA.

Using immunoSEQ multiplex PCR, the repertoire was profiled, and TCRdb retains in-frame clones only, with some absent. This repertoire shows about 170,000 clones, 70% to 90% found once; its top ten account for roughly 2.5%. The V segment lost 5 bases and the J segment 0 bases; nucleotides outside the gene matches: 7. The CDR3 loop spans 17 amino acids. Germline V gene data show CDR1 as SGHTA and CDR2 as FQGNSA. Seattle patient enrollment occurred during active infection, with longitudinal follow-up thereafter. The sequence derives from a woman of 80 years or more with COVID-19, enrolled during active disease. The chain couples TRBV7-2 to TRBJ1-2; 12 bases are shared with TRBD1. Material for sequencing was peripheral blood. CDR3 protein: CASSRGTGGFTNYGYTF. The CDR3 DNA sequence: TGTGCCAGCAGCCGCGGGACAGGGGGCTTTACTAACTATGGCTACACCTTC. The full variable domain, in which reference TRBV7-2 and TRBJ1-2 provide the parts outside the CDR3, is GAGVSQSPSNKVTEKGKDVELRCDPISGHTALYWYRQSLGQGLEFLIYFQGNSAPDKSGLPSDRFSAERTGGSVSTLTIQRTQQEDSAVYLCASSRGTGGFTNYGYTFGSGTRLTVV.